This T cell receptor (beta chain) comes out of a study of OX40 agonist ivuxolimab in advanced cancers. Study-level points and caveats: Among the nonresponders, some also had low normalized T-cell clonal expansion.

The length of the CDR3 is 14 residues. Losses at the gene ends were 10 bases for V and 8 bases for J; bases not matched to a gene: 15. Germline CDR1 MRHNA, CDR2 SNTAGT. With respect to this clone: Its antigen is currently unknown.

This table comes from immunoSEQ multiplex PCR, and its TCRdb copy is limited to in-frame clones, with some not included. The sample lists 50,000 to 70,000 clones; 84% were seen once. The rearrangement joins TRBV6-4 to TRBJ2-5; 8 nucleotides agree with TRBD1. This material consisted of CD4+ or CD8+ T cells sorted from blood, taken in a trial of the OX40 agonist ivuxolimab. The clonotype originates from an adult with an advanced solid tumor such as melanoma, head and neck, liver or kidney cancer. CDR3 region: CATLCNPRGLTQYF. CDR3 nucleotides: TGTGCCACCCTATGCAACCCCAGGGGGCTTACCCAGTACTTC.